This T cell receptor (beta chain) was captured by sequencing in a study of blood T cell repertoires in COVID-19. For the study at large: COVID-19 samples from acute and convalescent phases originated in the United States, Italy and Spain. The analysed material was cDNA or gDNA that came from T cells, B-cell-depleted T cells, or PBMCs.

Per the germline V gene, CDR1 is MDHEN and CDR2 is SYDVKM. V gave up 2 bases and J gave up 2 bases, with 15 bases separating them. CDR3 length equals 16 residues. Authors' processing steps: Amplification of reference gene primers provided the estimated nucleated cell counts. This table comes from immunoSEQ multiplex PCR, and its TCRdb copy is limited to in-frame clones, with some not included. The V and J calls and clone size come from that table; D and trimming were worked out from the DNA. The sample consists of about 110,000 clones, about four fifths of them appearing once. Sequenced material: peripheral blood. The rearrangement uses TRBV28 and TRBJ1-2; D call uncertain. This sequence was found in a woman in her 70s with acute or convalescent COVID-19. The DNA for the CDR3 is TGTGCCAGCAGTTTAAGGGCGGGCCGGGGAAACTATGGCTACACCTTC. Its protein is CASSLRAGRGNYGYTF.